Each of the 26 T cell receptor beta chains below was sequenced from the same sample in a study of blood T cell repertoires in COVID-19. Assay used: immunoSEQ multiplex PCR; TCRdb lists only in-frame clones, some missing. Of roughly 300,000 clones listed, around 90% were seen once; the top ten hold roughly 9%. Sequencing was performed on peripheral blood. These receptors were collected from a man aged 18-30 years with active or convalescent COVID-19.

This chain uses TRBV5-1 with TRBJ2-1, with TRBD1 matching 11 bases. The CDR3 length is 16 residues. J lost 7 bases, V lost 2 bases, and 8 bases had no gene match. Germline V gives CDR1 SGHRS, CDR2 YFSETQ. CDR3 bases: TGCGCCAGCAGCTTCTATCTCGGGACAGGGGGTAATGAGCAGTTCTTC. Protein sequence: CASSFYLGTGGNEQFF. Variable domain in full (rest from reference TRBV5-1 and TRBJ2-1): KAGVTQTPRYLIKTRGQQVTLSCSPISGHRSVSWYQQTPGQGLQFLFEYFSETQRNKGNFPGRFSGRQFSNSRSEMNVSTLELGDSALYLCASSFYLGTGGNEQFFGPGTRLTVL.

J is TRBJ2-7 and V is TRBV9; 8 bases are a match to TRBD2. CDR3 size: 14 residues. J lost 2 bases, V lost 3 bases, and 4 bases had no gene match. Germline CDR1 SGDLS, CDR2 YYNGEE. The CDR3 sequence is CASSAGGPPYEQYF. DNA of the CDR3: TGTGCCAGCAGCGCGGGGGGGCCCCCCTACGAGCAGTACTTC.

The chain carries TRBV4-1 and TRBJ1-5, with 7 bases fitting TRBD1. CDR1 and CDR2 (germline): MGHRA, YSYEKL. V shed 1 base, J shed 6 bases, and the junction held 6 bases outside the gene matches. The CDR3 runs to 15 residues. CDR3 residues: CASSQAGTGVQPQHF. The CDR3 DNA reads as TGCGCCAGCAGCCAAGCTGGTACAGGGGTTCAGCCCCAGCATTTT.

In its sample, this clone was seen a few times. The V call is TRBV24-1, the J call TRBJ1-2; D remains unclear. CDR3 length: 14 amino acids. CDR1 and CDR2 from the germline V gene are KGHDR and SFDVKD. Trimming cost V 4 bases and J 1 base, with 9 bases left between them. CDR3 bases: TGTGCCACCAGTGACATACACCGTAACTATGGCTACACCTTC. This codes for CATSDIHRNYGYTF.

This clone was seen more than once but under ten times. V gene TRBV5-6 combines with J gene TRBJ2-7; possible D gene TRBD2, 5 bases. Germline-derived CDR1 and CDR2 are SGHDT and YYEEEE. This CDR3 has 14 amino acids. V was cut by 2 bases and J by 4 bases, with 13 bases left in between. Here the CDR3 DNA reads TGTGCCAGCAGCTTCTCCGAACCGGGGTACGAGCAGTACTTC. Encoded protein: CASSFSEPGYEQYF.

V is TRBV27 and J is TRBJ2-5; possible D gene TRBD2, 6 bases. The germline CDR1 and CDR2 sequences are MNHEY and SMNVEV (reference sequence). This CDR3 region has 14 residues. Trimming took 6 bases from V and 2 from J, leaving 13 bases between them. CDR3 region: CASRSMGRQETQYF. CDR3 nucleotide sequence: TGTGCCAGCAGATCAATGGGGAGGCAAGAGACCCAGTACTTC.

The gene calls are TRBV4-1 and TRBJ2-1; 7 bases are a match to TRBD1. Per germline, CDR1 MGHRA and CDR2 YSYEKL. V gave up 0 bases and J gave up 6 bases; unmatched junction bases: 11. The CDR3 totals 17 residues. The CDR3 DNA is TGCGCCAGCAGCCAAGATCACAACAGGGGTTCTCTCAATGAGCAGTTCTTC. This translates into CASSQDHNRGSLNEQFF.

This chain joins TRBV6-2 or TRBV6-3 and TRBJ2-7, with D perhaps matching TRBD1 (6 bases). The length of the CDR3 is 17 residues. Per germline, CDR1 MNHEY and CDR2 SVGEGT. The germline V and J ends were trimmed by 2 bases and 3 bases, with 20 bases remaining between them. The CDR3 reads CASSYSITLTGLYEQYF. The CDR3, as DNA: TGTGCCAGCAGTTACAGCATTACCCTGACAGGACTCTACGAGCAGTACTTC.

Here the CDR3 reads CASRVGGQASYGYTF. CDR3 nucleotide sequence: TGTGCCAGCAGAGTGGGGGGACAGGCGAGTTATGGCTACACCTTC. The chain is built from TRBV2 and TRBJ1-2; TRBD1 agrees at 8 bases. The CDR3 loop spans 15 amino acids. With 6 bases clipped from V and 5 bases from J, the junction kept 11 bases outside the gene matches. Per germline, CDR1 SNHLY and CDR2 FYNNEI.

The CDR3 DNA is TGTGCCAGCAGCTTAGGAGGTTTCGGAGGGGAGACCCAGTACTTC. Its translation: CASSLGGFGGETQYF. V and J are TRBV7-7 and TRBJ2-5; possibly TRBD2 for D (6 bases). V lost 1 base and J 5 bases, leaving 14 bases between the germline ends. Germline-derived CDR1 and CDR2 are SSHAT and FNYEAQ (reference sequence). The CDR3 runs 15 residues.

The rearrangement uses TRBV28 and TRBJ1-5, with D maybe TRBD1 (5 bases). CDR1 is MDHEN, CDR2 SYDVKM, per germline. The CDR3 has 13 amino acids. Between the trimmed V and J ends, which lost 3 bases and 4 bases, there was a span of 7 bases. CDR3 sequence reads: CASSLAGNQPQHF. The CDR3 DNA sequence: TGTGCCAGCAGTTTGGCAGGGAATCAGCCCCAGCATTTT.

For this clone: Other DNA sequences in the sample encode the same CDR3. The J gene is TRBJ1-2, the V gene TRBV15; D remains ambiguous. The V end lost 1 base, the J end lost 1 base, and 7 bases lay between the germline ends. CDR3 size: 14 residues. Germline V gives CDR1 LNHNV, CDR2 YYDKDF (reference sequence). Here the CDR3 DNA reads TGTGCCACCAGCAGAGGTGCCGGTAACTATGGCTACACCTTC. Its protein is CATSRGAGNYGYTF.

The chain is built from TRBV5-5 and TRBJ1-4; no definite D call. V was shortened by 1 base and J by 0 bases, with 7 bases between the two germline ends. Germline values: CDR1 SGHKS, CDR2 YYEKEE (reference sequence). This CDR3 spans 15 amino acids. CDR3 region: CASSLYSATNEKLFF. CDR3 bases: TGTGCCAGCAGCTTGTATAGTGCAACTAATGAAAAACTGTTTTTT.

The CDR3 bases are TGCGCCAGCAGCTTGGGGGCCGGGACAGGGTACGGCTACACCTTC. It is translated as CASSLGAGTGYGYTF. V gene TRBV5-1 combines with J gene TRBJ1-2; TRBD1 agrees at 9 bases. J lost 8 bases, V lost 0 bases, and 8 bases had no gene match. The V gene's germline CDR1 is SGHRS and CDR2 YFSETQ. The CDR3 has 15 residues. Complete variable domain (other parts from reference TRBV5-1 and TRBJ1-2): KAGVTQTPRYLIKTRGQQVTLSCSPISGHRSVSWYQQTPGQGLQFLFEYFSETQRNKGNFPGRFSGRQFSNSRSEMNVSTLELGDSALYLCASSLGAGTGYGYTFGSGTRLTVV.

The rearrangement uses TRBV19 and TRBJ1-5; 7 nucleotides agree with TRBD1. The CDR3 totals 15 residues. V lost 4 bases to trimming and J lost 1 base; unmatched junction nucleotides: 4. Germline CDR1 and CDR2: LNHDA and SQIVND (reference sequence). This CDR3 is CASSTSGQSNQPQHF. CDR3 bases: TGTGCCAGTAGTACTTCGGGACAGAGCAATCAGCCCCAGCATTTT.

J is TRBJ1-4 and V is TRBV4-3; no firm D call. Trimming stripped 8 bases from V and 7 bases from J, with 23 bases between. From germline, CDR1 is LGHNA and CDR2 YSLEER. The CDR3 runs to 16 residues. Written as DNA, the CDR3 is TGCGCCAGCGGCAATTTCTTGACGGCAAGGAGTGAAAAACTGTTTTTT. It encodes CASGNFLTARSEKLFF.

This chain links TRBV7-8 with TRBJ1-4; perhaps TRBD1 as D (5 bases). This CDR3 is 15 amino acids long. Trimming cost V 2 bases and J 1 base, with 8 bases left between them. Germline V CDR1 and CDR2: SGHVS, FQNEAQ. CDR3 DNA: TGTGCCAGCAGCTTACGCCAGGGAACTAATGAAAAACTGTTTTTT. It is translated as CASSLRQGTNEKLFF.

The rearrangement links TRBV9 to TRBJ1-2; possibly TRBD1 for D (6 bases). The CDR3 has 16 amino acids. Germline V gene sequence: CDR1 SGDLS, CDR2 YYNGEE. V lost 3 bases and J 4 bases, leaving 19 bases between the germline ends. The CDR3 spells CASSATTLGHPYGYTF. In nucleotides, the CDR3 is TGTGCCAGCAGCGCTACGACCCTGGGACATCCCTATGGCTACACCTTC.

This sequence joins TRBV12-3 or TRBV12-4 and TRBJ1-2; 7 bases align to TRBD1. The CDR3 sequence is 13 residues long. Trimming took 4 bases from V and 6 from J; bases not matched to a gene: 5. For the CDR3, the DNA is TGTGCCAGCAGTTGGGGACAGCCAAATGGCTACACCTTC. This sequence encodes CASSWGQPNGYTF.

This sequence joins TRBV12-2 and TRBJ2-7; the table's D call, TRBD2, was not checked against the DNA. TRBV12-2 is a documented pseudogene. There are 18 residues in the CDR3. CDR3 protein: CASRLVSSGGPSSYEQYF. The CDR3 coding sequence is TGTGCAAGTCGCTTAGTTTCTAGCGGGGGGCCCAGCTCCTACGAGCAGTACTTC.

V usage is TRBV7-9 and J usage is TRBJ1-6, with 9 bases aligning to TRBD1. Germline assignment: CDR1 SEHNR and CDR2 FQNEAQ (reference sequence). The CDR3 consists of 15 residues. With V trimmed by 5 bases and J by 7 bases, 6 bases remained unmatched. The CDR3 here is CASSATGQGNSPLHF. The CDR3 bases are TGTGCCAGCAGCGCTACGGGACAGGGAAATTCACCCCTCCACTTT.

This chain uses TRBV5-6 with TRBJ2-5, with D possibly being TRBD1 (6 bases). Germline CDR1 reads SGHDT; CDR2 reads YYEEEE. Between the trimmed V and J ends, which lost 4 bases and 5 bases, there was a span of 18 bases. CDR3 size: 15 residues. This CDR3 is CASSGAGVLSETQYF. CDR3 nucleotides: TGTGCCAGCAGCGGCGCAGGGGTTCTCTCCGAGACCCAGTACTTC.

This clone has a handful of counts. V usage is TRBV3-1 (or the pseudogene TRBV3-2) and J usage is TRBJ1-2, with D unclear. The CDR3 is 16 amino acids. V was clipped by 4 bases and J by 1 base, with 16 bases between them. Germline lookup yields CDR1 LGHDT and CDR2 YNNKEL (reference sequence). The CDR3 sequence is CASSPGAAGRNYGYTF. Here the CDR3 DNA reads TGTGCCAGCAGCCCCGGAGCGGCGGGTCGTAACTATGGCTACACCTTC.

By share, this clone counts as medium-sized. The chain couples TRBV5-4 to TRBJ2-7; a possible D gene is TRBD1 (6 bases). V lost 0 bases to trimming and J lost 3 bases, with 10 bases between them. Germline CDR1 is SGHNT and CDR2 is YYREEE (reference sequence). The CDR3 spans 14 residues. In DNA form, the CDR3 reads TGTGCCAGCAGCTTGGCCCTGGGACACTACGAGCAGTACTTC. This codes for CASSLALGHYEQYF.

This clone occurred once. The chain carries TRBV9 and TRBJ2-5; 8 bases are shared with TRBD2. CDR1 is SGDLS, CDR2 YYNGEE, per germline. V lost 0 bases, J lost 5 bases, and 6 bases stayed unmatched. This CDR3 is 15 amino acids long. As DNA, the CDR3 is TGTGCCAGCAGCGTAGACAGCGGGAGAGGGGAGACCCAGTACTTC. Translation: CASSVDSGRGETQYF.

CDR3 DNA: TGTGCCAGCACCCCTACCCTCTCAGCGGGGGGGAACACCGGGGAGCTGTTTTTT. Protein: CASTPTLSAGGNTGELFF. The chain combines TRBV3-1 (or the pseudogene TRBV3-2) with TRBJ2-2, with 9 bases aligning to TRBD2. Germline values: CDR1 LGHDT, CDR2 YNNKEL (reference sequence). V dropped 7 bases and J dropped 1; count of bases not matched to a gene: 13. This CDR3 is built from 18 residues.